What follows are 13 T cell receptor beta chains derived from one specimen sequenced in a study of identical twins. TCRdb redid the calling of the 5' RACE reads with MiXCR, one entry per CDR3 protein. The data contain around 140,000 distinct CDR3 sequences, around 3.5% of them singletons. The sequenced sample was memory T cells sorted from blood. The receptors shown here come from a man aged 18-30 years in good health.

This clonotype was seen ten or more times. The V and J genes are TRBV27 and TRBJ2-1; no clear D. Between the trimmed V and J ends, which lost 4 bases and 9 bases, there was a span of 10 bases. The CDR3 runs to 12 residues. Germline-derived CDR1 and CDR2 are MNHEY and SMNVEV (reference sequence). As DNA, the CDR3 is TGTGCCAGCAGTTACGGGCCCGGTGAGCAGTTCTTC. Translation gives CASSYGPGEQFF.

This clonotype was counted at least ten times. The chain uses TRBV2 and TRBJ2-6; D perhaps matches TRBD2 (5 bases). From germline, CDR1 is SNHLY and CDR2 FYNNEI. V dropped 7 bases and J dropped 1 base, with 11 bases sitting between them. The CDR3 has 15 residues. CDR3 region: CASKREGSGANVLTF. The CDR3 bases are TGTGCCAGCAAGAGGGAAGGTTCTGGGGCCAACGTCCTGACTTTC.

The table lists this clonotype with many counts. The V call is TRBV29-1, the J call TRBJ2-1; possibly TRBD2 for D (6 bases). The CDR3 extends over 14 amino acids. In germline, CDR1 is SQVTM, CDR2 ANQGSEA. Between the trimmed V and J ends, which lost 3 bases and 6 bases, there was a span of 15 bases. The CDR3 protein is CSVDVTRGSNEQFF. CDR3 sequence (DNA): TGCAGCGTTGATGTGACTAGAGGGAGCAATGAGCAGTTCTTC.

This clonotype showed up many times. In DNA form, the CDR3 reads TGTGCCAGCAGACCCGTTGGGGAGGGCCTTGGGGATGAGCAGTTCTTC. Its translation: CASRPVGEGLGDEQFF. The chain joins TRBV6-4 to TRBJ2-1; TRBD2 aligns across 7 bases. The junction had 16 bases not matched to a gene; V was cut back by 6 bases and J by 8 bases. The germline V gene encodes CDR1 MRHNA and CDR2 SNTAGT. The CDR3 length is 16 residues.

Note on this clonotype: Given the absence of the conserved phenylalanine or tryptophan at the CDR3 end, a read error is likely. The chain joins TRBV14 to TRBJ1-1; 7 positions match TRBD1. The CDR3 is 15 amino acids. Trimming removed 4 bases from V and 1 base from J; junction bases left unmatched: 6. The germline CDR1 and CDR2 sequences are SGHDN and FVKESK. The DNA of the CDR3 is TGTGCCAGCAGCCGACGGGGACAGCCGAACACTGAAGCTTTCTAT. Its translation is CASSRRGQPNTEAFY.

This clonotype was observed at least ten times. The chain uses TRBV3-1 and TRBJ2-6; D might be TRBD1 (6 bases). Germline CDR1 LGHDT, CDR2 YNNKEL (reference sequence). The V gene lost 0 bases and the J gene lost 4 bases, with 10 bases spanning the gap. This CDR3 comprises 16 residues. CDR3 region: CASSQDTGIGANVLTF. CDR3 DNA sequence: TGTGCCAGCAGCCAAGATACAGGGATCGGGGCCAACGTCCTGACTTTC.

This clonotype was seen repeatedly, ten times or more. This sequence joins TRBV25-1 and TRBJ2-1; D is possibly TRBD2 (6 bases). Germline CDR1 and CDR2: MGHDK and SYGVNS. This CDR3 is 13 amino acids long. V was clipped by 7 bases and J by 10 bases, with 17 bases between them. The DNA of the CDR3 is TGTGCCAGCACCCGGACCGGGGGAAGGGAGCAGTTCTTC. This sequence encodes CASTRTGGREQFF.

This clonotype was seen at least ten times. The chain links TRBV7-6 to TRBJ2-1; weak D call: TRBD1 (8 bases). V was cut by 5 bases and J by 4 bases, with 21 bases left in between. The CDR3 covers 17 residues. Germline V gene data show CDR1 as SGHVS and CDR2 as FNYEAQ. Here the CDR3 reads CASSPTGGGGSYNEQFF. The CDR3 bases are TGTGCCAGCAGCCCTACAGGGGGGGGCGGGAGTTACAATGAGCAGTTCTTC.

This clonotype has a count of ten or more. This CDR3 is CASSDLPGLAGGRFF. DNA of the CDR3: TGTGCCAGCAGCGACCTACCGGGACTAGCGGGAGGAAGGTTCTTC. The V and J genes are TRBV9 and TRBJ2-1; TRBD2 matches 15 bases. V shed 3 bases and J 15 bases; nucleotides not matched to a gene: 10. The CDR3 runs 15 residues. Germline loops: CDR1 SGDLS, CDR2 YYNGEE.

This clonotype was observed many times. The chain combines TRBV29-1 with TRBJ1-1, with D hard to call. Germline V gives CDR1 SQVTM, CDR2 ANQGSEA. The ends were cut back, 1 base at V and 7 bases at J, with 10 bases in the middle. This CDR3 has 12 residues. CDR3 sequence: CSVEGRSIEAFF. The CDR3 bases are TGCAGCGTTGAAGGGCGGAGCATTGAAGCTTTCTTT.

This clonotype was detected many times. V and J are TRBV14 and TRBJ2-1, with TRBD2 matching 9 bases. This CDR3 has 16 residues. Germline loops: CDR1 SGHDN, CDR2 FVKESK. J lost 3 bases, V lost 5 bases, and 8 bases had no gene match. CDR3 nucleotide sequence: TGTGCCAGCAGCGCAAGGGGACTAGCTATCTACAATGAGCAGTTCTTC. Protein product: CASSARGLAIYNEQFF. Complete variable domain (other parts from reference TRBV14 and TRBJ2-1): EAGVTQFPSHSVIEKGQTVTLRCDPISGHDNLYWYRRVMGKEIKFLLHFVKESKQDESGMPNNRFLAERTGGTYSTLKVQPAELEDSGVYFCASSARGLAIYNEQFFGPGTRLTVL.

This clonotype ranks as medium-sized. CDR3 sequence: CSATGTGSFTSQDTQYF. The CDR3 DNA reads TGCAGTGCTACCGGGACAGGGTCGTTCACTTCACAAGATACGCAGTATTTT. The rearrangement links TRBV20-1 to TRBJ2-3; 9 nucleotides line up with TRBD1. Germline V gives CDR1 DFQATT, CDR2 SNEGSKA (reference sequence). This CDR3 is built from 17 residues. Losses at the gene ends were 4 bases for V and 5 bases for J; bases not matched to a gene: 16.

There are many counts of this clonotype. The V gene is TRBV28, the J gene TRBJ2-7; a possible D gene is TRBD1 (6 bases). The CDR3 runs 13 residues. Germline assignment: CDR1 MDHEN and CDR2 SYDVKM. Trimming removed 10 bases from V and 4 bases from J, with 17 bases in between. DNA for the CDR3: TGTGCCACCTATGGACAGACGCTATACGAGCAGTACTTC. Protein product: CATYGQTLYEQYF.